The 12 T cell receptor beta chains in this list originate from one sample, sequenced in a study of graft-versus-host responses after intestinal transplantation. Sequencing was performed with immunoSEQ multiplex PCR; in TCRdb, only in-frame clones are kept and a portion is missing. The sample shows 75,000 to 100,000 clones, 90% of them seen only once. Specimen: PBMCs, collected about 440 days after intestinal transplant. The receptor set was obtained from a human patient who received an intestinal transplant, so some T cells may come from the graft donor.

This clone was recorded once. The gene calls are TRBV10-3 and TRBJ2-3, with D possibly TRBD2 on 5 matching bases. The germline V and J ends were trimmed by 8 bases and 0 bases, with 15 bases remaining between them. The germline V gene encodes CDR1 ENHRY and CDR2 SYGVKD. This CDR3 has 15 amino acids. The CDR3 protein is CAIGIRGHSTDTQYF. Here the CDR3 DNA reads TGTGCCATCGGGATACGCGGGCATAGCACAGATACGCAGTATTTT.

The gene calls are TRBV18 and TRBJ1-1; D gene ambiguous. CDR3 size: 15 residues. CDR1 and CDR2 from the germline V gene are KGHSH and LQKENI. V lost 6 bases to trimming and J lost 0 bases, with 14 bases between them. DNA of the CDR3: TGTGCCAGCTCTCCTCCGGACGACATGAACACTGAAGCTTTCTTT. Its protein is CASSPPDDMNTEAFF.

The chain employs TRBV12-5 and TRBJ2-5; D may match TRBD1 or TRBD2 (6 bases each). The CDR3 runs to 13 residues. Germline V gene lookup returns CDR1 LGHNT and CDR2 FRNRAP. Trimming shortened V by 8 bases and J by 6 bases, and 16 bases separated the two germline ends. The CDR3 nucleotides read TGTGCTAGTTCACGGGGGCTCTGGCAGACCCAGTACTTC. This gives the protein CASSRGLWQTQYF.

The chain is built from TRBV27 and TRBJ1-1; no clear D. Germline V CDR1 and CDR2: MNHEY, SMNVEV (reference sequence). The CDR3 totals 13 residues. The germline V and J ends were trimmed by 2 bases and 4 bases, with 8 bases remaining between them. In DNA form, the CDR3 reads TGTGCCAGCAGTTTAGGGGTTTTCACTGAAGCTTTCTTT. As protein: CASSLGVFTEAFF.

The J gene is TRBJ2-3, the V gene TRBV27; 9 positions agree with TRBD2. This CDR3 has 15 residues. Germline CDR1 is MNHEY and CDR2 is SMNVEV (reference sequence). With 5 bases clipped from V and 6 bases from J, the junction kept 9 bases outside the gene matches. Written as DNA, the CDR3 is TGTGCCAGCAGTCTGCGGGGGGGCCACGGGGATACGCAGTATTTT. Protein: CASSLRGGHGDTQYF.

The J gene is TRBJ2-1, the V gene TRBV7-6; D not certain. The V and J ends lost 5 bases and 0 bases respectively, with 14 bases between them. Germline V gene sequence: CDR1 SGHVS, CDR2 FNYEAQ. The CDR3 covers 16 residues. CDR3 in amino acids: CASSATTENSYNEQFF. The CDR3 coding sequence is TGTGCCAGCAGCGCCACCACAGAAAACTCCTACAATGAGCAGTTCTTC.

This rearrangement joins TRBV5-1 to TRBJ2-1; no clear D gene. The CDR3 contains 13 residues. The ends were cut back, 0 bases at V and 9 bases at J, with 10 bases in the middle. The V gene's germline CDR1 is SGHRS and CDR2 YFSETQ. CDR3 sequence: CASSLGTRAEQFF. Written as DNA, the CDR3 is TGCGCCAGCAGCTTGGGTACCCGGGCTGAGCAGTTCTTC.

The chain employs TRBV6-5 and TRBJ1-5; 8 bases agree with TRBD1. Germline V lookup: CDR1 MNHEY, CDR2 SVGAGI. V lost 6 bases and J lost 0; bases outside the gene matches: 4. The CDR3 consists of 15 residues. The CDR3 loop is CASSPDRGSNQPQHF. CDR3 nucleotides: TGTGCCAGCAGCCCCGACAGGGGTAGCAATCAGCCCCAGCATTTT.

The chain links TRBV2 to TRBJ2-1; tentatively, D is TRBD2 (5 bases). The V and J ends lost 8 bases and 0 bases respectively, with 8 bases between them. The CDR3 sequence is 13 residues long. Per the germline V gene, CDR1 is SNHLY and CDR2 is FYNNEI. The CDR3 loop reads CASASGSYNEQFF. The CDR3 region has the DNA TGTGCCAGCGCCAGCGGCTCCTACAATGAGCAGTTCTTC.

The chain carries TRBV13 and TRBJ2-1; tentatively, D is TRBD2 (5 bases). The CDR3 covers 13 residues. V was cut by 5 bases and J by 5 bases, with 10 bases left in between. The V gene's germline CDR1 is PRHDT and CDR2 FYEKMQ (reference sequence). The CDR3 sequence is CASSLRGNNEQFF. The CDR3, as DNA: TGTGCCAGCAGCCTCCGGGGAAACAATGAGCAGTTCTTC.

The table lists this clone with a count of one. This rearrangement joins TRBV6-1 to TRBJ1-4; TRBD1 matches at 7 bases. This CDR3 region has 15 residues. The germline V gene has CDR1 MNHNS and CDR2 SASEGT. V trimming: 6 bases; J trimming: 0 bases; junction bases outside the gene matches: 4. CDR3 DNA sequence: TGTGCCAGCAGACAACAGGGGACAACTAATGAAAAACTGTTTTTT. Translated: CASRQQGTTNEKLFF.

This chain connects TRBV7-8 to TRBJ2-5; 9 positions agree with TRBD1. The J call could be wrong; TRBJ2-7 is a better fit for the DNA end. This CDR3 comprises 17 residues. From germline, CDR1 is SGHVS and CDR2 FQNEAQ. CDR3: CASSQAVAGTGFYEQYF. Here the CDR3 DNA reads TGTGCCAGCAGTCAAGCAGTCGCCGGGACAGGGTTCTACGAGCAGTACTTC.